The next 2 T cell receptor beta chains were all read from a single sample in a study of T cell repertoires in aging, cancer and after chemotherapy. TCR beta rearrangements were amplified from peripheral blood genomic DNA. Multiplex touch-down PCR with TRB-A/B primers amplified rearranged V-D-J TRB sequences. TCRdb fed the multiplex PCR reads into MiXCR, producing one record per CDR3 protein. This table holds 3,000 to 3,500 distinct CDR3 sequences, 25% to 30% found once. The sample consisted of blood. Receptors originate from a human donor with a solid tumor.

The chain employs TRBV28 and TRBJ2-1; 7 nucleotides match TRBD2. In germline, CDR1 is MDHEN, CDR2 SYDVKM. CDR3 length: 16 amino acids. V shed 0 bases and J 3 bases; nucleotides not matched to a gene: 5. The chain's CDR3 is CASSLWRPSGYNEQFF. The CDR3 DNA reads as TGTGCCAGCAGTTTATGGAGGCCTAGCGGCTACAATGAGCAGTTCTTC. The full variable domain, completed using reference TRBV28 and TRBJ2-1, is DVKVTQSSRYLVKRTGEKVFLECVQDMDHENMFWYRQDPGLGLRLIYFSYDVKMKEKGDIPEGYSVSREKKERFSLILESASTNQTSMYLCASSLWRPSGYNEQFFGPGTRLTVL.

The CDR3 DNA sequence: TGTGCCAGCAGTTTCCCCGGCGCAGAGAGTGGCTACACCTTC. Protein: CASSFPGAESGYTF. The V call is TRBV28, the J call TRBJ1-2; no definite D call. V lost 3 bases and J lost 7, with 15 bases in between. This CDR3 region has 14 residues. In germline, CDR1 is MDHEN, CDR2 SYDVKM.